This TCR beta chain was sequenced in a study of OX40 agonist ivuxolimab in advanced cancers. Across the whole study: Patients enrolled in dose escalation were diagnosed with hepatocellular carcinoma, melanoma, renal cell or head and neck cancer.

Sequencing was performed with immunoSEQ multiplex PCR; in TCRdb, only in-frame clones are kept and a portion is missing. The table shows about 49,000 clones, with 81% occurring only once. This CDR3 is 11 amino acids long. Trimming cost V 4 bases and J 5 bases, with 6 bases left between them. CDR1 MNHEY and CDR2 SMNVEV come from the germline V gene (reference sequence). This specimen consisted of CD4+ or CD8+ T cells sorted from blood, obtained in a trial of the OX40 agonist ivuxolimab. This sequence joins TRBV27 and TRBJ2-7; TRBD2 might be the D (5 bases). This sequence was found in an adult with an advanced solid tumor such as melanoma, head and neck, liver or kidney cancer. The CDR3 loop reads CASSSTNEQYF. For the CDR3, the DNA is TGTGCCAGCAGTTCGACTAACGAGCAGTACTTC.